A selection of T cell receptor beta chains follows, all from one sample in a study of cytomegalovirus exposure and HLA in healthy donors. Libraries were prepared by immunoSEQ multiplex PCR; TCRdb keeps only in-frame clonotypes and omits some of them. The sample has roughly 180,000 clones, more than 70% seen once. The specimen sequenced was PBMCs. These receptors all stem from a young man in good health and CMV-seronegative. Each CDR3 is given without its conserved first and last residue. Fields, in order: V gene, clone size, CDR3 length, J gene, D gene, CDR3 protein. A D gene is named only where the DNA matches it firmly. Rows give clone size only sometimes, using once, few, many, or a class for an expanded clone.

TRBV27	.	14	TRBJ2-2	TRBD2	ASSSTSGANTGELF
TRBV19	once	15	TRBJ1-3	TRBD1	ASSIDDAGGSGNTIY
TRBV19	.	17	TRBJ1-2	TRBD1	ASSIVFWDRGRENYGYT
TRBV5-1	.	14	TRBJ2-1	TRBD1	ASSLIGQGTTNEQF
TRBV4-1	.	13	TRBJ2-7	.	ASSQVFRGNYEQY
TRBV15	.	12	TRBJ1-2	.	ATSRDRTDYGYT
TRBV27	.	13	TRBJ2-3	TRBD1	ASSLRDSSTDTQY
TRBV10-3	.	12	TRBJ1-1	.	AISATGPYTEAF
TRBV12-5	.	12	TRBJ2-5	.	ASGWGIGKETQY
TRBV4-2	.	15	TRBJ1-5	.	ASSQGDQAGANQPQH
TRBV11-3	.	11	TRBJ1-1	.	ASSPTVNTEAF
TRBV7-9	once	13	TRBJ2-5	.	SSSQIGQPQETQY
TRBV5-4	.	12	TRBJ2-2	TRBD1	ASSLPGQPGELF
TRBV7-9	.	13	TRBJ2-1	TRBD2	ASSPWGSGVNEQF
TRBV6-5	.	13	TRBJ2-1	TRBD2	ASSYFAGDYNEQF
TRBV7-8	.	13	TRBJ1-2	.	ASREGQGWNDGYT
TRBV21-1	.	12	TRBJ1-2	.	ASSKARQNYGYT
TRBV28	.	12	TRBJ1-1	TRBD1	ASSLYQGDAEAF
TRBV28	.	14	TRBJ1-6	.	ATEGGGSSYNSPLH
TRBV6-5	.	12	TRBJ2-7	.	ASSSGRASYEQY
TRBV7-9	.	17	TRBJ2-1	TRBD2	SSSLEGKGLAGVGYEQF
TRBV19	.	11	TRBJ2-7	.	ASSLGWGDEQY
TRBV30	.	10	TRBJ1-1	.	AWNRATTEAF